The T cell receptor beta chain under discussion was sequenced for a study of T cells in localized non-small cell lung cancer. Findings and limits, study-wide: Because researchers sequenced only one region of the tumor, heterogeneity is still possible. Among the top 100 tumor clones, a median about 52 appeared in adjacent lung. Patients showing higher blood T cell density tended to see longer overall survival.

As regards this clone: Its antigen is unidentified.

The V end lost 8 bases, the J end lost 0 bases, and 7 bases lay between the germline ends. The CDR3 length is 12 residues. CDR1 and CDR2 from the germline V gene are MDHEN and SYDVKM. The assay was immunoSEQ multiplex PCR, and TCRdb's table has in-frame clones only and misses some. This table holds almost 5,500 clones, approximately 81% found once. This clonotype was sampled from a woman aged 40-69 years with stage II lung adenocarcinoma. The V call is TRBV28, the J call TRBJ2-5; D is unresolved. The sample consisted of PBMCs, taken before any cancer treatment. The CDR3 DNA reads as TGTGCCAGCCGAAATTACCAAGAGACCCAGTACTTC. The encoded protein is CASRNYQETQYF.